This T cell receptor beta chain was profiled in a study of T cell changes during pregnancy in multiple sclerosis. Method: immunoSEQ multiplex PCR; TCRdb's copy keeps in-frame clones and lacks some. This table has approximately 60,000 clones, 80% to 95% appearing once. This clone is a singleton in its sample. This specimen consisted of CD8+ T cells from peripheral blood mononuclear cells, obtained in the second trimester of pregnancy. This clonotype was obtained from a female donor with multiple sclerosis, enrolled in a pregnancy study.

CDR3: CASRPPDSYNEQFF. The CDR3 DNA reads TGTGCCAGCAGACCCCCGGACAGCTACAATGAGCAGTTCTTC. V usage is TRBV6-1 and J usage is TRBJ2-1; perhaps TRBD1 as D (6 bases). The CDR3 sequence is 14 residues long. The V end was cut by 6 bases, the J end by 3 bases, with 12 bases between. Germline V CDR1 and CDR2: MNHNS, SASEGT.